Described below is a single T cell receptor (beta chain) sequence and its context. What it binds is unknown. The data derive from a study of CD4+ T cells in melanoma. Overall study findings and caveats: CD8+ T cell, macrophage and B cell function reportedly correlated with neoantigen-specific CD4+ T cells.

The data were produced by immunoSEQ multiplex PCR, yet TCRdb's version contains in-frame clones alone and is incomplete. The sample yields around 130,000 clones, roughly 91% seen once. Trimming took 0 bases from V and 4 from J, leaving 11 bases between them. The CDR3 consists of 15 residues. The germline gives CDR1 SGHNT, CDR2 YYREEE (reference sequence). This TCR derives from a human donor with melanoma. V usage is TRBV5-4 and J usage is TRBJ1-3; D is uncertain. This CDR3 is CASSLAGLEGNTIYF. DNA of the CDR3: TGTGCCAGCAGCTTGGCCGGGTTGGAGGGAAACACCATATATTTT.